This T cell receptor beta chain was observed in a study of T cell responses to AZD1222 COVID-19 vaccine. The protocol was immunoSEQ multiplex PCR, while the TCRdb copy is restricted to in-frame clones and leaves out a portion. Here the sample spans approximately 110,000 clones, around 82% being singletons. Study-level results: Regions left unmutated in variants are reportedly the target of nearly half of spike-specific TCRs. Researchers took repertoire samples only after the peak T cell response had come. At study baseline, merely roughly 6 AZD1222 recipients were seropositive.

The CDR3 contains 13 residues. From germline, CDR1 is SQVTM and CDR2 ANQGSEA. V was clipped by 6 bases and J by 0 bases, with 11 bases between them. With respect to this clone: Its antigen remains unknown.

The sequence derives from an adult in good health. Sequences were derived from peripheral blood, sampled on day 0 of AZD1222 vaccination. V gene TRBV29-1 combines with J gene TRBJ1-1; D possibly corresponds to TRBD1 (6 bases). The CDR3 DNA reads TGCAGCGTGGGGGCTCGGGTGAACACTGAAGCTTTCTTT. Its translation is CSVGARVNTEAFF.